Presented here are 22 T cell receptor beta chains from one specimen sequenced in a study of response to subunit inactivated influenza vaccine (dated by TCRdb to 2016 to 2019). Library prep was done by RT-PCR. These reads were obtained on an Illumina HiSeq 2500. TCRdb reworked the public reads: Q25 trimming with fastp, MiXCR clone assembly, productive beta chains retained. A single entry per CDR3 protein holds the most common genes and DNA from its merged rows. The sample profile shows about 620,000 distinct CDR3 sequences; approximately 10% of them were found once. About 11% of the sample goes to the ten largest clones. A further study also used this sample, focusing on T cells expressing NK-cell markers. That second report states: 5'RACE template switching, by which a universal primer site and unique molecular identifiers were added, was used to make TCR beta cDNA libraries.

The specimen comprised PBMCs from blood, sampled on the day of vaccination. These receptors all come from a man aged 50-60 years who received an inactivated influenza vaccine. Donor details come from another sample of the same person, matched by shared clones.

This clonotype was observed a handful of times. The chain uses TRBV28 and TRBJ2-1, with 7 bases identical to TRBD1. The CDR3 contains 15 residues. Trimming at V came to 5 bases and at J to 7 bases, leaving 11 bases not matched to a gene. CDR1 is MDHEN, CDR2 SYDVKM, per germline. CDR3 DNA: TGTGCCAGCAGTACCGCCGACAGGGAATTGAATGAGCAGTTCTTC. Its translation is CASSTADRELNEQFF.

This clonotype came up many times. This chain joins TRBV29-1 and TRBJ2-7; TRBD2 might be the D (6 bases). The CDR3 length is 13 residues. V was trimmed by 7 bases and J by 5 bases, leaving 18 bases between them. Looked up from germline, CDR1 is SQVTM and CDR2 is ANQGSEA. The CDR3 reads CSAAEGTTNEQYF. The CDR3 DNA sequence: TGCAGCGCCGCGGAGGGTACTACCAACGAGCAGTACTTC.

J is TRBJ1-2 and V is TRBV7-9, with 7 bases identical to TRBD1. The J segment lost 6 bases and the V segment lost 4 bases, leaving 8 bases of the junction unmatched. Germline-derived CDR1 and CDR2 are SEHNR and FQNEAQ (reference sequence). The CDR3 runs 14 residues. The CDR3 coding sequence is TGTGCCAGCAGCTATGGCAGGGGGTCGGATGGCTACACCTTC. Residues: CASSYGRGSDGYTF.

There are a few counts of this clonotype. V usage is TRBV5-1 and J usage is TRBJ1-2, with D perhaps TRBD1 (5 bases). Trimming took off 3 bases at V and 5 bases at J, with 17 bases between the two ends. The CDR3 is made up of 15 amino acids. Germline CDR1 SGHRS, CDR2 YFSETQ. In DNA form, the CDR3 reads TGCGCCAGCAGCTCGGCCCCAGGGAATTTATATGGCTACACCTTC. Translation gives CASSSAPGNLYGYTF.

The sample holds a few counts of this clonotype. CDR3 protein: CASSVDPRDRPRTGGGTEAFF. The DNA of the CDR3 is TGTGCCAGCAGCGTAGATCCAAGAGACAGACCGAGGACAGGGGGAGGCACTGAAGCTTTCTTT. The V gene is TRBV9, the J gene TRBJ1-1; 10 nucleotides match TRBD1. Germline lookup yields CDR1 SGDLS and CDR2 YYNGEE. The CDR3 is made up of 21 amino acids. V was pared by 0 bases and J by 4 bases, with 21 bases of the junction left unmatched.

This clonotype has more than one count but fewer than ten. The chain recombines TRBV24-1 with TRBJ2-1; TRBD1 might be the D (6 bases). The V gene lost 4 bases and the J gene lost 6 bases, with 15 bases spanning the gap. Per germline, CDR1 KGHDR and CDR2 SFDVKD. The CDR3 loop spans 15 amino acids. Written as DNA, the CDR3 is TGTGCCACCAGTGAACGGAACAGGGTGGGCAATGAGCAGTTCTTC. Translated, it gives CATSERNRVGNEQFF.

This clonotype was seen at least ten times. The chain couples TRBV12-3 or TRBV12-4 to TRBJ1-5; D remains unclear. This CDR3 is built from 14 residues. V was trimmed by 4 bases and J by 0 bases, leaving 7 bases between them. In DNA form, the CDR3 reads TGTGCCAGCAGTTGGGCAGATAGCAATCAGCCCCAGCATTTT. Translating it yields CASSWADSNQPQHF.

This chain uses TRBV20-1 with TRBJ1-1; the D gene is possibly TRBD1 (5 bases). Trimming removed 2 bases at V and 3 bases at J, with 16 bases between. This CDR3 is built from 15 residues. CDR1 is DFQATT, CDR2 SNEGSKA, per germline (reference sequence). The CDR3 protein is CSARPLSRGDTEAFF. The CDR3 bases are TGCAGTGCTAGACCCTTATCAAGGGGTGACACTGAAGCTTTCTTT.

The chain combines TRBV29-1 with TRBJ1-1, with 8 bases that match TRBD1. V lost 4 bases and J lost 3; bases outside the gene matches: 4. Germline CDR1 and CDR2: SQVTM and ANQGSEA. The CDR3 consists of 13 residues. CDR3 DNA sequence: TGCAGCGTTGCAGGACAGGGATACACTGAAGCTTTCTTT. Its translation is CSVAGQGYTEAFF.

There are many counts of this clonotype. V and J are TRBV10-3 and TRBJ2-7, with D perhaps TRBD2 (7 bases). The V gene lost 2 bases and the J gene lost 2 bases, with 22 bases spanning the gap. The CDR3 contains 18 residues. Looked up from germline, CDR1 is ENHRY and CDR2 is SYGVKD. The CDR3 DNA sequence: TGTGCCATCAGTGAGAGGGAGGGGGAGAGGACTTTTCCCTACGAGCAGTACTTC. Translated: CAISEREGERTFPYEQYF.

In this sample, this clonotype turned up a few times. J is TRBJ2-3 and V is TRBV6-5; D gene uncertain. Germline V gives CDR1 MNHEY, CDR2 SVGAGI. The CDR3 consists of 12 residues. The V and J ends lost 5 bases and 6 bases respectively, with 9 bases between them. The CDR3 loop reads CASSAPPDTQYF. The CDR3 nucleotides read TGTGCCAGCAGTGCCCCCCCGGATACGCAGTATTTT.

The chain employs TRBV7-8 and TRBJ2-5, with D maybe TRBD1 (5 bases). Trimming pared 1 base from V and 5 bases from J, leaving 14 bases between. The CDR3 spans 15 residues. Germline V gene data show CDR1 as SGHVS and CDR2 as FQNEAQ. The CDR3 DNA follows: TGTGCCAGCAGCTTAGGGGGCGGCCTCCGGGAGACCCAGTACTTC. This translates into CASSLGGGLRETQYF. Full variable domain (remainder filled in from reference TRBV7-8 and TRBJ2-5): GAGVSQSPRYKVAKRGQDVALRCDPISGHVSLFWYQQALGQGPEFLTYFQNEAQLDKSGLPSDRFFAERPEGSVSTLKIQRTQQEDSAVYLCASSLGGGLRETQYFGPGTRLLVL.

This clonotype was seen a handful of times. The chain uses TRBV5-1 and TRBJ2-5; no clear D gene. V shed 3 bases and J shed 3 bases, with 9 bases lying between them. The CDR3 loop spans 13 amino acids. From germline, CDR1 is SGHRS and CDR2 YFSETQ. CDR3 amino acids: CASSSLSEETQYF. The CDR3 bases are TGCGCCAGCAGCTCCTTATCGGAAGAGACCCAGTACTTC.

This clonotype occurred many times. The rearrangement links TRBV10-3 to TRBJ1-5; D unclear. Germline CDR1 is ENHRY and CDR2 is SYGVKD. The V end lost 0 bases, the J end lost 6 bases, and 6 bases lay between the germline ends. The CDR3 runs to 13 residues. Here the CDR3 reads CAISESGRQPQHF. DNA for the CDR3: TGTGCCATCAGTGAGTCCGGACGTCAGCCCCAGCATTTT.

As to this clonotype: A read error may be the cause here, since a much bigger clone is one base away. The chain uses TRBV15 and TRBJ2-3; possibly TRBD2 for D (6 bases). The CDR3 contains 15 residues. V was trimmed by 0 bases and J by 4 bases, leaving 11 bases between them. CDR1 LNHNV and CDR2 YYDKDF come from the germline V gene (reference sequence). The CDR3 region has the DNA TGTGCCACCAGCAGAGAACGACTAGACGCAGATACGCAGTATTTT. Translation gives CATSRERLDADTQYF. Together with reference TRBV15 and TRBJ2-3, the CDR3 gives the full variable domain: DAMVIQNPRYQVTQFGKPVTLSCSQTLNHNVMYWYQQKSSQAPKLLFHYYDKDFNNEADTPDNFQSRRPNTSFCFLDIRSPGLGDTAMYLCATSRERLDADTQYFGPGTRLTVL.

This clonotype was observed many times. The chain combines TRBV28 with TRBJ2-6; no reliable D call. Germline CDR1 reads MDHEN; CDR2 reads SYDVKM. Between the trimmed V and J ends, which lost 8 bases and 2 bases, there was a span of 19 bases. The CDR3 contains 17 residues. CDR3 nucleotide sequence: TGTGCCAGCCGCACTTCGAAGGGTTCCACTGGGGCCAACGTCCTGACTTTC. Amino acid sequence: CASRTSKGSTGANVLTF.

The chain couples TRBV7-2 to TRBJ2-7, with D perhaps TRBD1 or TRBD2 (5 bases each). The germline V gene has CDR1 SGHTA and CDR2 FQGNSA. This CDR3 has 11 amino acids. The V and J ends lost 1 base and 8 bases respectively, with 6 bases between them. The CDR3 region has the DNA TGTGCCAGCAGCTTAGGGGACCAGCAGTACTTC. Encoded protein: CASSLGDQQYF. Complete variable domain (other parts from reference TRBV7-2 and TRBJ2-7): GAGVSQSPSNKVTEKGKDVELRCDPISGHTALYWYRQSLGQGLEFLIYFQGNSAPDKSGLPSDRFSAERTGGSVSTLTIQRTQQEDSAVYLCASSLGDQQYFGPGTRLTVT.

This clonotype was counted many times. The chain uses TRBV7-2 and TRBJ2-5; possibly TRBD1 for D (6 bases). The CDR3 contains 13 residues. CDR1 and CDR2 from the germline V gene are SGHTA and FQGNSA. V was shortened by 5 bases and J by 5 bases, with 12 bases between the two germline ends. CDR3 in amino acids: CASSPRRGETQYF. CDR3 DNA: TGTGCCAGCAGCCCCCGTAGGGGGGAGACCCAGTACTTC.

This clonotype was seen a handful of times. The CDR3 DNA follows: TGTGCCAGCAGGCCCGGGACAGGGCAGTACAATGAGCAGTTCTTC. Amino acids: CASRPGTGQYNEQFF. V and J are TRBV12-3 or TRBV12-4 and TRBJ2-1; TRBD1 matches 9 bases. With 6 bases clipped from V and 4 bases from J, the junction kept 7 bases outside the gene matches. This CDR3 is 15 amino acids long.

CDR3 in amino acids: CATSHPPGRAQYF. The CDR3 bases are TGTGCCACCAGTCACCCTCCTGGACGCGCCCAGTACTTC. The gene calls are TRBV24-1 and TRBJ2-5, with D hard to call. V lost 6 bases to trimming and J lost 9 bases, with 16 bases between them. The CDR3 totals 13 residues. CDR1 KGHDR and CDR2 SFDVKD come from the germline V gene.

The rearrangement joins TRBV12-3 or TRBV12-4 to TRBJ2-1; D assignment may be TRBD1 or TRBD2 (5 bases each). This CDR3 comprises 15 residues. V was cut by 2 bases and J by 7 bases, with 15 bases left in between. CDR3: CASSLPGRLGNEQFF. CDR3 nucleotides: TGTGCCAGCAGTTTACCAGGGAGACTGGGGAATGAGCAGTTCTTC.

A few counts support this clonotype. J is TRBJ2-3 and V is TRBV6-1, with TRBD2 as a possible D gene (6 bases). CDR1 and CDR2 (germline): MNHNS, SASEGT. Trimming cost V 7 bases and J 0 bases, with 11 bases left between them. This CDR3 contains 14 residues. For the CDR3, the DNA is TGTGCCAGCAAACGGGACTCCAGCACAGATACGCAGTATTTT. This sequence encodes CASKRDSSTDTQYF.